Presented here are 21 T cell receptor beta chains from one specimen sequenced in a study of T cells expressing NK-cell markers. Reprocessing the 5' RACE reads, TCRdb reports a single entry for every CDR3 protein and omits DNA. This sample's clone table lists about 32,000 distinct CDR3 sequences. Sequencing was performed on blood T cells: a sorted CD56 or NKG2C T cell subset, CD4+ or CD8+ T cells, or bulk PBMC T cells (not recorded which). The receptors come from a woman aged 18 to 75 in good health.

The V call is TRBV3-1, the J call TRBJ1-1. Germline lookup yields CDR1 LGHDT and CDR2 YNNKEL (reference sequence). There are 13 residues in the CDR3. CDR3 in amino acids: CASSPDENTEAFF.

This chain joins TRBV20-1 and TRBJ2-7; TCRdb designates TRBD1, a call that cannot be tested without DNA. Germline values: CDR1 DFQATT, CDR2 SNEGSKA (reference sequence). This CDR3 is 15 amino acids long. The CDR3: CSARRSGDRPYEQYF.

The J gene is TRBJ1-5, the V gene TRBV4-1; TCRdb names TRBD1, which stays unverified in the absence of DNA. This CDR3 has 16 residues. Germline CDR1 is MGHRA and CDR2 is YSYEKL. The CDR3: CASSQEGQGSNQPQHF.

The rearrangement joins TRBV7-9 to TRBJ2-2. Germline V CDR1 and CDR2: SEHNR, FQNEAQ (reference sequence). The CDR3 loop spans 12 amino acids. CDR3 amino acids: CASSLSAGELFF.

The rearrangement joins TRBV4-1 to TRBJ2-7; TCRdb outputs TRBD2, but without DNA this stays unchecked. The CDR3 length is 16 residues. CDR1 is MGHRA, CDR2 YSYEKL, per germline. CDR3 region: CASSLGTSGLTYEQYF.

This chain links TRBV7-8 with TRBJ2-7; TCRdb's D gene call, TRBD2, goes unchecked for lack of DNA. The germline CDR1 and CDR2 sequences are SGHVS and FQNEAQ. The CDR3 is 14 amino acids. The CDR3 region is CASSSIAGSYEQYF.

V is TRBV19 and J is TRBJ2-1. Germline loops: CDR1 LNHDA, CDR2 SQIVND (reference sequence). The CDR3 loop spans 13 amino acids. The CDR3 sequence is CASSHRREDEQFF. Full variable domain (outside the CDR3, taken from reference TRBV19 and TRBJ2-1): DGGITQSPKYLFRKEGQNVTLSCEQNLNHDAMYWYRQDPGQGLRLIYYSQIVNDFQKGDIAEGYSVSREKKESFPLTVTSAQKNPTAFYLCASSHRREDEQFFGPGTRLTVL.

This rearrangement joins TRBV4-1 to TRBJ2-3; the D gene TCRdb calls, TRBD2, cannot be checked with no DNA. The CDR3 runs 17 residues. Per germline, CDR1 MGHRA and CDR2 YSYEKL. The CDR3 spells CASSQDDLAGGPDTQYF.

CDR3: CSATKREAPYEQYF. The J gene is TRBJ2-7, the V gene TRBV20-1; lacking DNA, the TRBD2 call made by TCRdb goes unchecked. The CDR3 has 14 residues. Germline CDR1 reads DFQATT; CDR2 reads SNEGSKA (reference sequence).

In terms of frequency, this clonotype is medium-sized. This rearrangement joins TRBV20-1 to TRBJ2-7; TCRdb outputs TRBD1, but without DNA this stays unchecked. Germline CDR1 is DFQATT and CDR2 is SNEGSKA (reference sequence). There are 14 residues in the CDR3. The CDR3 spells CSASLRGLSGEQYF.

The rearrangement joins TRBV6-4 to TRBJ1-1; TCRdb picks TRBD1, but there is no DNA to check that call. The CDR3 has 13 residues. Germline lookup yields CDR1 MRHNA and CDR2 SNTAGT. CDR3 sequence reads: CASKDREGTEAFF.

V and J are TRBV7-9 and TRBJ1-5; the D call of TRBD1 rests on TCRdb alone, since no DNA is present to check it. The CDR3 is 15 residues long. CDR1 and CDR2 (germline): SEHNR, FQNEAQ (reference sequence). The CDR3 region is CASSTGQVTGQPQHF.

The gene calls are TRBV12-3 or TRBV12-4 and TRBJ2-7; TCRdb's assignment of TRBD1 cannot be checked, as there is no DNA. The CDR3 covers 16 residues. The CDR3 here is CASSWGGGRISYEQYF.

The chain recombines TRBV28 with TRBJ1-6. The CDR3 spans 13 residues. Per the germline V gene, CDR1 is MDHEN and CDR2 is SYDVKM. CDR3 sequence reads: CASSFLGGSPLHF. Drawing the rest from reference TRBV28 and TRBJ1-6, the complete variable domain is DVKVTQSSRYLVKRTGEKVFLECVQDMDHENMFWYRQDPGLGLRLIYFSYDVKMKEKGDIPEGYSVSREKKERFSLILESASTNQTSMYLCASSFLGGSPLHFGNGTRLTVT.

The rearrangement joins TRBV7-9 to TRBJ1-4. Germline CDR1 and CDR2: SEHNR and FQNEAQ (reference sequence). The CDR3 loop spans 14 amino acids. This CDR3 reads CASTSGLGGEKLFF.

The rearrangement links TRBV27 to TRBJ1-5; TCRdb reports TRBD1, a call that lacks DNA to check it against. This CDR3 region has 14 residues. Germline V gene data show CDR1 as MNHEY and CDR2 as SMNVEV (reference sequence). The chain's CDR3 is CASSPLPSNQPQHF.

This chain joins TRBV12-3 or TRBV12-4 and TRBJ2-1; TCRdb's assignment of TRBD1 cannot be checked, as there is no DNA. CDR3 size: 15 residues. The CDR3 reads CASRTPSGVQDEQFF.

The genes are TRBV12-3 or TRBV12-4 and TRBJ2-1. CDR3 length: 15 residues. The CDR3 spells CASSATGSSYNEQFF.

The rearrangement uses TRBV5-8 and TRBJ2-7; as DNA is missing, the TRBD1 call by TCRdb cannot be tested. The CDR3 extends over 15 amino acids. Germline V gene data show CDR1 as SGHTS and CDR2 as YDEGEE. CDR3 region: CASSLEQGSTYEQYF.

CDR3 loop: CASSWYSGTDTQYF. The V call is TRBV5-1, the J call TRBJ2-3; TCRdb returns TRBD2, unconfirmable since there is no DNA. The CDR3 has 14 residues. Germline values: CDR1 SGHRS, CDR2 YFSETQ.

The chain combines TRBV25-1 with TRBJ2-3; lacking DNA, the TRBD2 call made by TCRdb goes unchecked. The CDR3 has 17 amino acids. Germline CDR1 MGHDK, CDR2 SYGVNS. The CDR3 sequence is CASSEYSREGSTDTQYF.